This T cell receptor beta chain was sequenced in a study of OX40 agonist ivuxolimab in advanced cancers. Concerning this clone: As yet, its antigen is unknown.

Produced via immunoSEQ multiplex PCR; TCRdb's table is partial and in-frame only. The sample gives fewer than 100,000 clones, roughly nine tenths of which show up once; 10% to 15% is in the top ten. The germline gives CDR1 SGHAT, CDR2 FQNNGV. The J segment lost 3 bases and the V segment lost 3 bases, leaving 6 bases of the junction unmatched. This CDR3 contains 15 residues. Study conclusions and caveats: Individuals who were partial responders at 0.1-3.0 mg/kg had clonal expansion that ranked among the lowest.

The rearrangement joins TRBV11-2 to TRBJ2-7; TRBD2 aligns across 9 bases. Sequenced here: CD4+ or CD8+ T cells sorted from blood, sampled in a trial of the OX40 agonist ivuxolimab. The sequence was obtained from an adult with an advanced solid tumor such as melanoma, head and neck, liver or kidney cancer. The CDR3 loop is CASSFVAGASYEQYF. CDR3 sequence (DNA): TGTGCCAGCAGCTTCGTAGCGGGGGCTAGCTACGAGCAGTACTTC.